The present TCR beta chain was sequenced within a study of OX40 agonist ivuxolimab in advanced cancers. Study background: The patients got ivuxolimab, which is an agonistic anti-OX40 (CD134) antibody. Patients with prior anti-PD-1, anti-PD-L1 or anti-CTLA-4 therapy were eligible; 40% to 45% had some. Broader study findings: Expanded clones tended on average to be more numerous among CD8+ T cells than CD4+.

Profiling relied on immunoSEQ multiplex PCR, and the TCRdb table lists in-frame clones only, not all of them. Of about 98,000 clones listed, 87% are singletons. With regard to this clone: Its antigen is unknown.

Trimming shortened V by 5 bases and J by 3 bases, and 14 bases separated the two germline ends. The germline V gene encodes CDR1 SGDLS and CDR2 YYNGEE. This CDR3 is built from 14 residues. The V call is TRBV9, the J call TRBJ1-2, with D possibly TRBD1 on 5 matching bases. This sample comprised CD4+ or CD8+ T cells sorted from blood, obtained in a trial of the OX40 agonist ivuxolimab. This receptor was obtained from an adult with an advanced solid tumor such as melanoma, head and neck, liver or kidney cancer. CDR3 DNA sequence: TGTGCCAGCAGTCCAGATCAGGGACACTATGGCTACACCTTC. It is translated as CASSPDQGHYGYTF.